A selection of T cell receptor beta chains follows, all from one sample in a study of Graves' ophthalmopathy and Graves' hyperthyroidism. TCRdb called the multiplex PCR reads again in MiXCR, with one record for every CDR3 protein. Of 660,000 or so distinct CDR3 sequences listed, 35% to 45% are singletons. The source material was peripheral blood. The origin of the receptors is an adult man with Graves' ophthalmopathy. The CDR3 runs from the conserved cysteine through the conserved F or W. D genes are given only for firm matches. For some rows the clone size is stated as once, few or many, or as a class when expanded; others skip it.

clone_size: .
j_call: TRBJ1-2
d_call: TRBD1
v_call: TRBV6-5
cdr3_aa: CASSTGGGYTF
cdr3_nt: TGTGCCAGCAGCACAGGGGGCGGCTACACCTTC

clone_size: .
j_call: TRBJ1-5
d_call: .
v_call: TRBV12-5
cdr3_aa: CASGLVLDSKDQPQHF
cdr3_nt: TGTGCTAGTGGTTTGGTATTGGACAGCAAAGATCAGCCCCAGCATTTT

clone_size: many
j_call: TRBJ1-2
d_call: .
v_call: TRBV20-1
cdr3_aa: CSPGRGGYGYTF
cdr3_nt: TGCAGTCCGGGCAGGGGCGGGTATGGCTACACCTTC

clone_size: .
j_call: TRBJ1-1
d_call: .
v_call: TRBV10-3
cdr3_aa: CAISGGPPNTEALF
cdr3_nt: TGTGCCATCAGTGGGGGACCGCCAAACACTGAAGCTCTCTTC

clone_size: many
j_call: TRBJ2-5
d_call: .
v_call: TRBV6-5
cdr3_aa: CASSPRDTQETQYF
cdr3_nt: TGTGCCAGCAGTCCCCGGGACACCCAAGAGACCCAGTACTTC

clone_size: .
j_call: TRBJ2-7
d_call: .
v_call: TRBV20-1
cdr3_aa: CSANPGGGNEQYF
cdr3_nt: TGCAGTGCTAACCCCGGAGGGGGGAACGAGCAGTACTTC

clone_size: few
j_call: TRBJ2-5
d_call: .
v_call: TRBV9
cdr3_aa: CASSVAMGVRETQYF
cdr3_nt: TGTGCCAGCAGCGTAGCTATGGGAGTAAGGGAGACCCAGTACTTC

clone_size: .
j_call: TRBJ1-2
d_call: .
v_call: TRBV10-3
cdr3_aa: CASSRTHQGNYGYTF
cdr3_nt: TGTGCCAGCAGTCGGACACATCAAGGCAACTATGGCTACACCTTC

clone_size: .
j_call: TRBJ1-2
d_call: .
v_call: TRBV7-2
cdr3_aa: CASSRVAGGPNYGYTF
cdr3_nt: TGCGCCAGCAGCCGGGTCGCGGGGGGCCCTAACTATGGCTACACCTTC

clone_size: .
j_call: TRBJ1-2
d_call: TRBD1
v_call: TRBV19
cdr3_aa: CTSSIPGGGRGYSF
cdr3_nt: TGTACCAGTAGTATACCAGGGGGCGGTCGTGGCTACTCCTTC

clone_size: .
j_call: TRBJ2-5
d_call: TRBD1
v_call: TRBV12-3/TRBV12-4
cdr3_aa: CASSLDRAKETQYF
cdr3_nt: TGTGCCAGCAGTCTGGACAGGGCTAAAGAGACCCAGTACTTC

clone_size: many
j_call: TRBJ2-7
d_call: TRBD2
v_call: TRBV7-2
cdr3_aa: CASSLASGSSYEQYF
cdr3_nt: TGTGCCAGCAGCTTAGCTAGCGGGAGCTCCTACGAGCAGTACTTC

clone_size: .
j_call: TRBJ2-7
d_call: .
v_call: TRBV20-1
cdr3_aa: CSARPNGGPYEQYF
cdr3_nt: TGCAGTGCTAGACCAAACGGGGGGCCATACGAGCAGTACTTC

clone_size: .
j_call: TRBJ1-6
d_call: TRBD1
v_call: TRBV25-1
cdr3_aa: CASSENRGTANSPLHF
cdr3_nt: TGTGCCAGCAGTGAAAACAGGGGGACAGCGAATTCACCCCTCCACTTT

clone_size: many
j_call: TRBJ1-1
d_call: TRBD1
v_call: TRBV7-9
cdr3_aa: CASSLTGGSEAFF
cdr3_nt: TGTGCCAGCAGCTTGACAGGGGGGTCCGAAGCTTTCTTT

clone_size: many
j_call: TRBJ1-2
d_call: .
v_call: TRBV10-3
cdr3_aa: CAISEPSGTTYGYTF
cdr3_nt: TGTGCCATCAGTGAGCCTTCGGGAACAACTTATGGCTACACCTTC

clone_size: .
j_call: TRBJ2-7
d_call: .
v_call: TRBV10-3
cdr3_aa: CAISSYRNTYEQYF
cdr3_nt: TGTGCCATCAGTAGCTACAGGAATACCTACGAGCAGTACTTC

clone_size: many
j_call: TRBJ2-7
d_call: .
v_call: TRBV7-9
cdr3_aa: CASSLADMADEQYF
cdr3_nt: TGTGCCAGCAGCTTAGCCGACATGGCTGACGAGCAGTACTTC

clone_size: few
j_call: TRBJ2-1
d_call: .
v_call: TRBV25-1
cdr3_aa: CASSELGQSNEQFF
cdr3_nt: TGTGCCAGCAGTGAATTAGGCCAGTCCAATGAGCAGTTCTTC

clone_size: many
j_call: TRBJ1-1
d_call: .
v_call: TRBV7-9
cdr3_aa: CASSPKLAPTEAFF
cdr3_nt: TGTGCCAGCAGCCCCAAGTTAGCGCCCACTGAAGCTTTCTTT

clone_size: .
j_call: TRBJ1-5
d_call: TRBD1
v_call: TRBV10-3
cdr3_aa: CAISPDGTGSDQPQHF
cdr3_nt: TGTGCCATCAGTCCCGATGGGACAGGGTCGGATCAGCCCCAGCATTTT

clone_size: many
j_call: TRBJ1-5
d_call: TRBD1
v_call: TRBV10-3
cdr3_aa: CATTGEARNQPQHF
cdr3_nt: TGTGCCACGACAGGGGAGGCTCGCAATCAGCCCCAGCATTTT

clone_size: .
j_call: TRBJ1-6
d_call: .
v_call: TRBV11-2
cdr3_aa: CASSLERSSYNSPLHF
cdr3_nt: TGTGCCAGCAGCTTAGAACGGAGCTCCTATAATTCACCCCTCCACTTT

clone_size: few
j_call: TRBJ2-5
d_call: TRBD2
v_call: TRBV20-1
cdr3_aa: CSAMVAGGRGETQYF
cdr3_nt: TGCAGTGCTATGGTAGCGGGGGGCCGTGGAGAGACCCAGTACTTC

clone_size: .
j_call: TRBJ1-1
d_call: .
v_call: TRBV7-9
cdr3_aa: CASGEAGSFSHEAFF
cdr3_nt: TGCGCCAGCGGCGAGGCAGGTTCATTTAGTCATGAAGCTTTCTTT

clone_size: once
j_call: TRBJ2-7
d_call: .
v_call: TRBV7-9
cdr3_aa: CASSPRTLISYEQYF
cdr3_nt: TGTGCCAGCAGCCCAAGGACACTGATCTCCTACGAGCAATACTTC

clone_size: many
j_call: TRBJ1-1
d_call: .
v_call: TRBV3-1
cdr3_aa: CASSRGGRNTEAFF
cdr3_nt: TGTGCCAGCAGCAGGGGGGGGCGCAACACTGAAGCTTTCTTT

clone_size: few
j_call: TRBJ2-5
d_call: TRBD2
v_call: TRBV10-3
cdr3_aa: CASSPLRAGGSETQYF
cdr3_nt: TGTGCCAGCAGCCCCCTTAGAGCGGGAGGGTCGGAGACCCAGTACTTC

clone_size: many
j_call: TRBJ1-1
d_call: .
v_call: TRBV7-9
cdr3_aa: CASSILPTEAFF
cdr3_nt: TGTGCCAGCAGCATCCTCCCCACTGAAGCTTTCTTT

clone_size: few
j_call: TRBJ2-5
d_call: .
v_call: TRBV2
cdr3_aa: CARLVHETQYF
cdr3_nt: TGTGCCCGACTAGTTCACGAGACCCAGTACTTC

clone_size: .
j_call: TRBJ2-2
d_call: TRBD2
v_call: TRBV9
cdr3_aa: CASSVVAGGPGELFF
cdr3_nt: TGTGCCAGCAGCGTAGTTGCGGGGGGGCCCGGGGAGCTGTTTTTT

clone_size: .
j_call: TRBJ1-1
d_call: .
v_call: TRBV7-8
cdr3_aa: CASSIVYNTEAFF
cdr3_nt: TGTGCCAGCAGCATCGTTTATAACACTGAAGCTTTCTTT

clone_size: few
j_call: TRBJ2-5
d_call: .
v_call: TRBV7-9
cdr3_aa: CASSLEAGQETQYF
cdr3_nt: TGTGCCAGCAGCTTAGAGGCGGGTCAAGAGACCCAGTACTTC

clone_size: .
j_call: TRBJ1-1
d_call: .
v_call: TRBV12-3/TRBV12-4
cdr3_aa: CASSLGVGQFTEAFF
cdr3_nt: TGTGCCAGCAGTTTAGGGGTTGGGCAGTTCACTGAAGCTTTCTTT

clone_size: .
j_call: TRBJ2-3
d_call: .
v_call: TRBV19
cdr3_aa: CASSTRTDTQYF
cdr3_nt: TGTGCCAGTAGTACTAGAACAGATACGCAGTATTTT

clone_size: many
j_call: TRBJ2-7
d_call: .
v_call: TRBV9
cdr3_aa: CASSRTPYEQYF
cdr3_nt: TGTGCCAGCAGCCGGACACCCTACGAGCAGTACTTC

clone_size: many
j_call: TRBJ1-2
d_call: .
v_call: TRBV2
cdr3_aa: CASRDWTHNYGYTF
cdr3_nt: TGTGCCAGCAGAGACTGGACACACAACTATGGCTACACCTTC

clone_size: few
j_call: TRBJ1-2
d_call: .
v_call: TRBV25-1
cdr3_aa: CAWRGQLAFYGYTF
cdr3_nt: TGTGCCTGGAGAGGGCAGCTCGCTTTCTATGGCTACACCTTC

clone_size: many
j_call: TRBJ1-2
d_call: .
v_call: TRBV2
cdr3_aa: CASGGYGYTF
cdr3_nt: TGTGCCAGTGGGGGCTATGGCTACACCTTC

clone_size: many
j_call: TRBJ1-2
d_call: .
v_call: TRBV5-8
cdr3_aa: CASSLVGVDGYTF
cdr3_nt: TGTGCCAGCAGCTTGGTAGGGGTGGATGGCTACACCTTC

clone_size: .
j_call: TRBJ2-1
d_call: .
v_call: TRBV10-2
cdr3_aa: CASRGSYNEQFF
cdr3_nt: TGCGCCAGCAGAGGGTCTTACAATGAGCAGTTCTTC

clone_size: .
j_call: TRBJ1-2
d_call: TRBD1
v_call: TRBV7-2
cdr3_aa: CASSLVQGTDYGYTF
cdr3_nt: TGTGCCAGCAGCTTAGTACAGGGGACTGACTATGGCTACACCTTC

clone_size: .
j_call: TRBJ2-2
d_call: TRBD1
v_call: TRBV9
cdr3_aa: CASSGPDRGVNTGELFF
cdr3_nt: TGTGCCAGCAGCGGCCCCGACAGGGGTGTTAACACCGGGGAGCTGTTTTTT

clone_size: .
j_call: TRBJ1-1
d_call: .
v_call: TRBV11-1
cdr3_aa: CASSSRWTGNTEAFF
cdr3_nt: TGTGCCAGCAGCTCCCGATGGACGGGGAACACTGAAGCTTTCTTT